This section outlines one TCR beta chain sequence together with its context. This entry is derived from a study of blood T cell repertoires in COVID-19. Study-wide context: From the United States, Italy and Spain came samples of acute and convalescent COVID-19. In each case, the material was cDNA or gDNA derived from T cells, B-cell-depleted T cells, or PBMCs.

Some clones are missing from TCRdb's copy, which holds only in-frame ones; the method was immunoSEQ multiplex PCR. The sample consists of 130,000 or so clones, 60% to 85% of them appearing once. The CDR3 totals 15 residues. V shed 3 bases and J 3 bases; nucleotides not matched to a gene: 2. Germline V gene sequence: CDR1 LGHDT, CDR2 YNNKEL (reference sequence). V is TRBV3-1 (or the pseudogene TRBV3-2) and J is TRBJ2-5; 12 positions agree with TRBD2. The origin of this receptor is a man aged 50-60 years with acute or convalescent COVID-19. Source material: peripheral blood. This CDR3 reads CASSQTSGGKETQYF. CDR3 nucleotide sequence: TGTGCCAGCAGCCAGACTAGCGGGGGAAAAGAGACCCAGTACTTC.